This T cell receptor (beta chain) was recovered during a study of immune reconstitution after stem cell transplant in scleroderma. By sample fraction, this clonotype is medium-sized. V was clipped by 0 bases and J by 3 bases; unmatched bases: 19. There are 19 residues in the CDR3. Per the germline V gene, CDR1 is DFQATT and CDR2 is SNEGSKA (reference sequence). One entry per CDR3 protein, called by TCRdb with MiXCR from the RT-PCR reads. The sample includes around 3,000 distinct CDR3 sequences, 7% to 9.5% of them seen just once. The sequence derives from a female donor with systemic sclerosis. This specimen was taken before or after autologous hematopoietic stem cell transplantation (not recorded which). The gene calls are TRBV20-1 and TRBJ2-7, with 8 bases identical to TRBD1. CDR3 protein: CSARDRQGWKRAEHYEQYF. As DNA, the CDR3 is TGCAGTGCTAGAGATCGACAGGGGTGGAAGAGAGCAGAGCACTACGAGCAGTACTTC.